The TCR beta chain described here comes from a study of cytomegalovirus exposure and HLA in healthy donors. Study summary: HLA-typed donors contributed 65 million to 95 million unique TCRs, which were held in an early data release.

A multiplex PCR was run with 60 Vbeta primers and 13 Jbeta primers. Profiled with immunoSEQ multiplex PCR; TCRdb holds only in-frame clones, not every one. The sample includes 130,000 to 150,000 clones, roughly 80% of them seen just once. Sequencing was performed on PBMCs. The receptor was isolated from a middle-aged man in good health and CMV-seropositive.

The CDR3 coding sequence is TGTGCCAGTACCCGAGCGGGGGAGGGTTTACATACGCAGTATTTT. This encodes CASTRAGEGLHTQYF. The rearrangement uses TRBV19 and TRBJ2-3; the match to TRBD2 covers 8 bases. CDR3 length equals 15 residues. Trimming removed 7 bases from V and 7 bases from J; junction bases left unmatched: 13. Germline V gene lookup returns CDR1 LNHDA and CDR2 SQIVND (reference sequence).